This section outlines one T cell receptor beta chain sequence together with its context. These data originate in a study of shared T cell receptors in the human thymus. Method: immunoSEQ multiplex PCR; TCRdb's copy keeps in-frame clones and lacks some. The repertoire holds hundreds of thousands of clones, with around 87% as singletons. The CDR3 has 15 residues. Germline V gene lookup returns CDR1 LNHDA and CDR2 SQIVND (reference sequence). J gave up 8 bases and V 6 bases, and 7 bases lay outside the gene matches. These data were also reused for a study on human thymus T cells. This second study says: Highly overlapping thymic repertoires in unrelated individuals were reported by related research.

The sequenced sample was thymocytes. The sequence came from a boy younger than two with a congenital heart defect. The V gene is TRBV19, the J gene TRBJ2-2, with 12 nucleotides matching TRBD2. The chain's CDR3 is CASRWTSGIHGELFF. The CDR3 nucleotides are TGTGCCAGTAGGTGGACTAGCGGGATCCATGGGGAGCTGTTTTTT.